The 17 T cell receptor beta chains below come from one sample, sequenced in a study of cytomegalovirus exposure and HLA in healthy donors. It was with 60 Vbeta and 13 Jbeta primers that the PCR ran. Libraries were prepared by immunoSEQ multiplex PCR; TCRdb keeps only in-frame clonotypes and omits some of them. The sample lists 100,000 to 150,000 clones; more than 60% were seen once. Sequenced: PBMCs. The source of these receptors is a middle-aged woman in good health and CMV-seropositive.

The chain couples TRBV28 to TRBJ2-2; 7 bases align to TRBD1. V was clipped by 6 bases and J by 1 base; unmatched bases: 8. Germline V gene lookup returns CDR1 MDHEN and CDR2 SYDVKM. The CDR3 runs 16 residues. The CDR3 sequence: CASSPPRQGNTGELFF. CDR3 DNA sequence: TGTGCCAGCAGCCCCCCTCGACAGGGGAACACCGGGGAGCTGTTTTTT.

V is TRBV19 and J is TRBJ2-7; D perhaps matches TRBD1 (5 bases). The CDR3 covers 16 residues. Trimming removed 5 bases from V and 2 bases from J, with 19 bases in between. Germline assignment: CDR1 LNHDA and CDR2 SQIVND (reference sequence). The CDR3 bases are TGTGCCAGTAGTCAGGCAGGACATCTATCTCCCTACGAGCAGTACTTC. Translation gives CASSQAGHLSPYEQYF. The entire variable domain, with the rest obtained from reference TRBV19 and TRBJ2-7, is as follows: DGGITQSPKYLFRKEGQNVTLSCEQNLNHDAMYWYRQDPGQGLRLIYYSQIVNDFQKGDIAEGYSVSREKKESFPLTVTSAQKNPTAFYLCASSQAGHLSPYEQYFGPGTRLTVT.

The chain joins TRBV5-1 to TRBJ2-1, with 8 bases lining up with TRBD2. This CDR3 contains 16 residues. CDR1 is SGHRS, CDR2 YFSETQ, per germline. Losses at the gene ends were 4 bases for V and 0 bases for J; bases not matched to a gene: 6. The CDR3 here is CASSRTGGASYNEQFF. The CDR3 DNA reads TGCGCCAGCAGCCGTACCGGGGGGGCCTCCTACAATGAGCAGTTCTTC.

The V gene is TRBV18, the J gene TRBJ2-5; TRBD2 is a possible D gene (5 bases). This CDR3 spans 14 amino acids. V gave up 2 bases and J gave up 3 bases, with 10 bases separating them. Germline V CDR1 and CDR2: KGHSH, LQKENI. CDR3 DNA sequence: TGTGCCAGCTCACCAGGGAGCCTAAAAGAGACCCAGTACTTC. The encoded protein is CASSPGSLKETQYF.

The rearrangement uses TRBV28 and TRBJ2-1; 12 nucleotides align to TRBD2. With V trimmed by 4 bases and J by 4 bases, 17 bases remained unmatched. The CDR3 is 20 amino acids. The germline gives CDR1 MDHEN, CDR2 SYDVKM. The CDR3 sequence: CASSSTRTSGKSGGYNEQFF. CDR3 nucleotide sequence: TGTGCCAGCAGTTCCACAAGGACTAGCGGGAAAAGTGGGGGGTACAATGAGCAGTTCTTC.

The rearrangement joins TRBV7-2 to TRBJ1-6; 9 nucleotides match TRBD1. CDR3 length: 15 residues. Trimming took 7 bases from V and 4 from J; bases not matched to a gene: 5. Germline CDR1 SGHTA, CDR2 FQGNSA. As DNA, the CDR3 is TGTGCCAGCACCTCGGACAGGGGTTATAATTCACCCCTCCACTTT. It encodes CASTSDRGYNSPLHF.

This clone was counted a single time. The conserved phenylalanine or tryptophan normally closing the CDR3 is absent here, so this likely arose from a read error. The rearrangement uses TRBV10-3 and TRBJ2-7, with a tentative D call TRBD2 (6 bases). This CDR3 region has 13 residues. V lost 5 bases and J 4 bases, leaving 12 bases between the germline ends. Germline values: CDR1 ENHRY, CDR2 SYGVKD. The DNA of the CDR3 is TGTGCCATCAGTTTCGGGGAGGCTTACGAGCAGTACTCC. This codes for CAISFGEAYEQYS.

This chain connects TRBV5-5 to TRBJ1-2; TRBD1 agrees at 7 bases. The CDR3 spans 15 residues. Germline V CDR1 and CDR2: SGHKS, YYEKEE (reference sequence). V shed 4 bases, J shed 2 bases, and the junction held 8 bases outside the gene matches. CDR3 loop: CASSPPGTVNYGYTF. The CDR3 region has the DNA TGTGCCAGCAGCCCGCCCGGGACAGTAAACTATGGCTACACCTTC.

The chain employs TRBV12-5 and TRBJ2-7; D perhaps matches TRBD1 (6 bases). From germline, CDR1 is LGHNT and CDR2 FRNRAP. The CDR3 has 13 residues. Trimming took off 1 base at V and 4 bases at J, with 8 bases between the two ends. The CDR3 here is CASGLDRGYEQYF. CDR3 nucleotides: TGTGCTAGTGGTTTGGATAGGGGGTACGAGCAGTACTTC. The variable domain in full, completed from reference TRBV12-5 and TRBJ2-7, reads DARVTQTPRHKVTEMGQEVTMRCQPILGHNTVFWYRQTMMQGLELLAYFRNRAPLDDSGMPKDRFSAEMPDATLATLKIQPSEPRDSAVYFCASGLDRGYEQYFGPGTRLTVT.

Regarding this clone: This CDR3 is also generated by other DNA sequences in the sample. This sequence joins TRBV4-3 and TRBJ2-5, with D hard to call. Germline V CDR1 and CDR2: LGHNA, YSLEER. The CDR3 is 13 residues long. Trimming pared 0 bases from V and 4 bases from J, leaving 6 bases between. CDR3 nucleotide sequence: TGCGCCAGCAGCCAAGACCGCGGAGAGACCCAGTACTTC. It encodes CASSQDRGETQYF.

The rearrangement links TRBV19 to TRBJ2-5, with D uncertain. Trimming cost V 1 base and J 5 bases, with 8 bases left between them. This CDR3 is built from 13 residues. Germline CDR1 and CDR2: LNHDA and SQIVND (reference sequence). The CDR3 protein is CASSIGSRETQYF. DNA of the CDR3: TGTGCCAGTAGTATAGGAAGCCGGGAGACCCAGTACTTC.

This clone was recorded a few times. The chain has TRBV7-6 and TRBJ1-4; a weak D match, TRBD1 (5 bases). The germline V and J ends were trimmed by 3 bases and 0 bases, with 11 bases remaining between them. The CDR3 loop spans 16 amino acids. CDR1 is SGHVS, CDR2 FNYEAQ, per germline. The CDR3 sequence: CASSFGTPTTNEKLFF. The CDR3 coding sequence is TGTGCCAGCAGCTTTGGGACTCCAACAACTAATGAAAAACTGTTTTTT.

This chain links TRBV28 with TRBJ1-5; D is ambiguous. The length of the CDR3 is 16 residues. Germline V lookup: CDR1 MDHEN, CDR2 SYDVKM. Trimming left V 3 bases short and J 7 bases short, with 19 bases between. The CDR3 sequence: CASSFASRGFGQPQHF. CDR3 in DNA: TGTGCCAGCAGTTTTGCGAGTCGAGGGTTCGGGCAGCCCCAGCATTTT.

This clone was seen only a few times. The chain links TRBV2 to TRBJ2-5, with 7 bases fitting TRBD1. This CDR3 has 19 residues. V gave up 4 bases and J gave up 1 base; unmatched junction bases: 18. Germline lookup yields CDR1 SNHLY and CDR2 FYNNEI. In DNA form, the CDR3 reads TGTGCCAGCAGTGGACTTGGAAAGGGGGCTGACAGCTTCCAAGAGACCCAGTACTTC. This encodes CASSGLGKGADSFQETQYF.

This chain links TRBV10-1 with TRBJ1-2, with D possibly matching TRBD1 (5 bases). V gave up 10 bases and J gave up 4 bases, with 19 bases separating them. Germline V gene data show CDR1 as WNHNN and CDR2 as SYGVQD (reference sequence). The CDR3 contains 14 residues. The DNA of the CDR3 is TGCGCCACCCGCAGCGCGACAGCCCTCTATGGCTACACCTTC. Translation gives CATRSATALYGYTF.

This chain connects TRBV30 to TRBJ2-7, with 10 bases matching TRBD1. The CDR3 has 14 amino acids. The V gene's germline CDR1 is GTSNPN and CDR2 SVGIG (reference sequence). J was trimmed by 4 bases and V by 4 bases; bases with no gene match: 7. The CDR3 is CAWTRRQGAYEQYF. The DNA of the CDR3 is TGTGCCTGGACTCGACGACAGGGGGCATACGAGCAGTACTTC.

The chain combines TRBV18 with TRBJ2-7, with 7 positions matching TRBD1. V dropped 9 bases and J dropped 4; count of bases not matched to a gene: 12. The CDR3 has 14 residues. Germline assignment: CDR1 KGHSH and CDR2 LQKENI. The CDR3 DNA sequence: TGTGCCAGTACCTCCGGGACAGAGAGTTACGAGCAGTACTTC. Protein product: CASTSGTESYEQYF.